This TCR beta chain appears in the sequencing data of a study of blood T cell repertoires in COVID-19. Original processing notes: Using reference gene primer amplification, nucleated cell counts were estimated. TCRdb's table, derived via immunoSEQ multiplex PCR, lists solely in-frame clones and lacks some. The D gene and trimming were derived from the DNA, and the V and J assignments and clone size from that table. The sample records approximately 88,000 clones, over 60% being singletons. CDR1 and CDR2 (germline): SNHLY, FYNNEI. V dropped 4 bases and J dropped 4 bases, with 10 bases sitting between them. The CDR3 has 14 amino acids.

The genes are TRBV2 and TRBJ1-4, with D tentatively TRBD1 (6 bases). The origin of this receptor is a man between 50 and 59 years old who had recovered from COVID-19. The sample comprised peripheral blood. DNA for the CDR3: TGTGCCAGCAGTGGGACAGCCAATAATGAAAAACTGTTTTTT. It yields the protein CASSGTANNEKLFF.